This TCR beta chain was captured in a study of breast tumors, draining lymph nodes, adjacent tissues. Overall study findings and caveats: Data fit most tumor T cells coming from lymph node, expanding in tumor. That most tumor T cells come from lymph nodes remained unproven. Luminal-like breast cancer showed significantly higher tumor–nontumor repertoire similarity than basal-like. Tumor TCR diversity was below lymph nodes but above nontumor tissue.

Concerning this clonotype: Its antigen is unidentified.

TCRdb itself ran the multiplex PCR reads through MiXCR, one entry per CDR3 protein. The table includes about 6,600 distinct CDR3 sequences, 43% detected once. The CDR3 extends over 14 amino acids. The J segment lost 6 bases and the V segment lost 0 bases, leaving 6 bases of the junction unmatched. Germline-derived CDR1 and CDR2 are SGDLS and YYNGEE. The sequence came from a female donor with breast cancer. Some clones in this sample may be carry-over from other donors' samples. What was sequenced was tumor-adjacent breast tissue. J is TRBJ2-7 and V is TRBV9, with 7 bases that match TRBD2. The CDR3 nucleotides read TGTGCCAGCAGCGTAGGTCGGGAGGCGGGCGAGCAGTACTTC. Protein: CASSVGREAGEQYF.